The entry below describes one T cell receptor beta chain. This CDR3 has 14 amino acids. Germline V gene sequence: CDR1 MDHEN, CDR2 SYDVKM. V trimming: 3 bases; J trimming: 8 bases; junction bases outside the gene matches: 2. Clones were read by immunoSEQ multiplex PCR, and TCRdb kept only the in-frame ones, dropping some. The sample lists over 30,000 clones, 88% occurring once. This entry comes from a study of T cell changes during pregnancy in multiple sclerosis. The sequence derives from a female donor with multiple sclerosis, enrolled in a pregnancy study. The chain couples TRBV28 to TRBJ2-1; 12 nucleotides agree with TRBD1. The sample was CD4+ T cells from peripheral blood mononuclear cells, taken before pregnancy. The CDR3 region has the DNA TGTGCCAGCAGTTTGGGGACAGGGGGCTATGAGCAGTTCTTC. Amino acids: CASSLGTGGYEQFF. The whole variable domain, remainder taken from reference TRBV28 and TRBJ2-1, is DVKVTQSSRYLVKRTGEKVFLECVQDMDHENMFWYRQDPGLGLRLIYFSYDVKMKEKGDIPEGYSVSREKKERFSLILESASTNQTSMYLCASSLGTGGYEQFFGPGTRLTVL.